This T cell receptor beta chain was captured in a study of T cell responses to AZD1222 COVID-19 vaccine. General study points: The study found Spike-specific TCR breadth and depth rose after two AZD1222 doses. The donor cohort was predominantly white British with a female majority, and clonal diversity may have been underestimated.

The table came from immunoSEQ multiplex PCR; TCRdb's copy has only in-frame clones and leaves some out. The data contain about 120,000 clones, roughly nine tenths of them singletons. This clone was seen a handful of times. The antigen remains unidentified. Sample: peripheral blood, taken on day 0 of AZD1222 vaccination. This TCR was sampled from an adult in good health.

The CDR3 sequence is CATSRDATGGYEQYF. The CDR3 nucleotides are TGTGCCACCAGCAGAGATGCCACAGGGGGCTACGAGCAGTACTTC. V is TRBV15 and J is TRBJ2-7; 8 nucleotides match TRBD1. V trimming: 0 bases; J trimming: 3 bases; junction bases outside the gene matches: 4. The CDR3 consists of 15 residues. Germline values: CDR1 LNHNV, CDR2 YYDKDF (reference sequence). Using reference TRBV15 and TRBJ2-7 for the parts outside the CDR3, the full variable domain is DAMVIQNPRYQVTQFGKPVTLSCSQTLNHNVMYWYQQKSSQAPKLLFHYYDKDFNNEADTPDNFQSRRPNTSFCFLDIRSPGLGDTAMYLCATSRDATGGYEQYFGPGTRLTVT.